This TCR beta chain was captured in a study of OX40 agonist ivuxolimab in advanced cancers. Looking at the study overall: Patients with hepatocellular carcinoma, melanoma, renal cell or head and neck cancer made up the dose-escalation patients.

As for this clone: The antigen is not known.

The V and J ends lost 2 bases and 1 base respectively, with 10 bases between them. The germline V gene has CDR1 MNHEY and CDR2 SMNVEV (reference sequence). The CDR3 spans 15 residues. Whole-study findings and limits: In CD8+ T cells, expanded clones were on average more numerous than in CD4+.

Sampling of blood occurred at baseline, cycle 4 day 1, and cycle 7 day 1. Assay used: immunoSEQ multiplex PCR; TCRdb lists only in-frame clones, some missing. The table has over 85,000 clones, 85% to 95% seen once. This sequence joins TRBV27 and TRBJ2-3; D gene unclear. The clonotype comes from an adult with an advanced solid tumor such as melanoma, head and neck, liver or kidney cancer. Sample: CD4+ or CD8+ T cells sorted from blood, taken in a trial of the OX40 agonist ivuxolimab. CDR3 bases: TGTGCCAGCAGTTTACTGGGTGTTGGCACAGATACGCAGTATTTT. Translating it yields CASSLLGVGTDTQYF.